A selection of T cell receptor beta chains follows, all from one sample in a study of cytomegalovirus exposure and HLA in healthy donors. Generated by immunoSEQ multiplex PCR, the TCRdb table keeps only in-frame clones and is missing some. The table shows 150,000 or so clones, with about 80% occurring only once. What was sequenced was PBMCs. The receptors shown here come from a woman in her forties or fifties in good health and CMV-seropositive. CDR3s include the opening cysteine and the closing phenylalanine or tryptophan. The D gene is left open where the match is weak. The size entry is marked missing in some rows and otherwise reads once, few, many or a size class.

D	V	J	size	CDR3	DNA
TRBD1	TRBV5-1	TRBJ1-2	.	CASSLDPGQDYGYTF	TGCGCCAGCAGCTTGGACCCGGGACAGGACTATGGCTACACCTTC
TRBD2	TRBV9	TRBJ2-3	.	CASSVASGSESDTQYF	TGTGCCAGCAGCGTAGCTAGCGGGAGTGAGTCAGATACGCAGTATTTT
.	TRBV20-1	TRBJ2-1	few	CSAPGREQFF	TGCAGTGCTCCAGGGCGAGAGCAGTTCTTC
.	TRBV7-2	TRBJ2-1	.	CASMVRRVIYNEQFF	TGTGCCAGCATGGTCCGACGGGTCATCTACAATGAGCAGTTCTTC
.	TRBV2	TRBJ1-6	once	CASTKRGNNNSPLHF	TGTGCCAGCACAAAACGGGGGAACAATAATTCACCCCTCCACTTT
TRBD2	TRBV7-8	TRBJ2-1	.	CASSVGLAGASSYNEQFF	TGTGCCAGCAGCGTGGGCCTAGCGGGAGCCAGCTCCTACAATGAGCAGTTCTTC
.	TRBV2	TRBJ1-3	.	CASRMDTGNTIYF	TGTGCCAGCAGGATGGACACTGGAAACACCATATATTTT
.	TRBV7-2	TRBJ1-2	few	CASSPSPRTNYGYTF	TGTGCCAGCAGCCCCTCCCCCAGGACTAACTATGGCTACACCTTC
TRBD1	TRBV28	TRBJ1-2	.	CASSETGQLIGYTF	TGTGCCAGCAGTGAAACGGGACAGCTTATTGGCTACACCTTC
.	TRBV14	TRBJ2-7	.	CASSQQGGQIYEQYF	TGTGCCAGCAGCCAACAGGGGGGACAAATCTACGAGCAGTACTTC
TRBD2	TRBV19	TRBJ2-3	.	CASSPTSLGDTQYF	TGTGCCAGTAGTCCGACTAGCTTAGGAGATACGCAGTATTTT
.	TRBV6-5	TRBJ1-2	few	CATRDGTLGNYGYTF	TGTGCCACTAGAGATGGGACTTTGGGAAACTATGGCTACACCTTC
.	TRBV11-3	TRBJ1-3	.	CASSYGGTGNTIYF	TGTGCCAGCAGCTACGGCGGAACTGGAAACACCATATATTTT
.	TRBV27	TRBJ2-7	once	CASTTWGEFGYEQYF	TGTGCCAGCACAACTTGGGGGGAGTTTGGGTACGAGCAGTACTTC
TRBD2	TRBV4-2	TRBJ2-7	.	CASSQVAGVGYEQYF	TGTGCCAGCAGCCAAGTAGCGGGAGTAGGGTACGAGCAGTACTTC
.	TRBV19	TRBJ1-5	.	CASKRGDNQPQHF	TGTGCCAGTAAGCGGGGGGACAATCAGCCCCAGCATTTT
.	TRBV28	TRBJ1-1	.	CASSFFGQKNTEAFF	TGTGCCAGCAGTTTCTTCGGACAGAAGAACACTGAAGCTTTCTTT
.	TRBV7-8	TRBJ2-7	once	CASSLQGYEQYF	TGTGCCAGCAGCTTACAGGGGTACGAGCAGTACTTC
.	TRBV5-1	TRBJ1-1	.	CASSLDRDTEAFF	TGCGCCAGCAGCTTGGACCGGGACACTGAAGCTTTCTTT
.	TRBV7-2	TRBJ1-2	.	CASSLARDNYGYTF	TGTGCCAGCAGCTTAGCGCGGGATAACTATGGCTACACCTTC
.	TRBV7-2	TRBJ2-7	.	CASSLGRTTYEQYF	TGTGCCAGCAGCTTAGGACGGACAACCTACGAGCAGTACTTC
TRBD2	TRBV7-2	TRBJ2-3	few	CASSPIAGGRTDTQYF	TGTGCCAGCAGCCCAATAGCGGGAGGGCGGACAGATACGCAGTATTTT
TRBD1	TRBV7-8	TRBJ1-4	.	CASSPIGTGLEKLFF	TGTGCCAGCAGCCCAATCGGGACAGGGTTGGAAAAACTGTTTTTT
.	TRBV14	TRBJ2-1	.	CASSQDFGGGRNEQFF	TGTGCCAGCAGCCAAGATTTTGGGGGGGGGCGAAATGAGCAGTTCTTC
TRBD1	TRBV7-2	TRBJ2-2	.	CASSHDREHTGELFF	TGTGCCAGCAGCCATGACAGGGAGCACACCGGGGAGCTGTTTTTT
.	TRBV28	TRBJ2-7	.	CASSLLRAMSSYEQYF	TGTGCCAGCAGTTTACTTAGAGCGATGAGCTCCTACGAGCAGTACTTC
TRBD1	TRBV5-1	TRBJ1-5	.	CASSEQGGLNQPQHF	TGCGCCAGCAGCGAACAGGGGGGACTCAATCAGCCCCAGCATTTT
TRBD1	TRBV5-1	TRBJ1-2	.	CASSLGVETGAGYTF	TGCGCCAGCAGCTTGGGTGTCGAGACAGGGGCTGGCTACACCTTC
TRBD1	TRBV7-3	TRBJ2-3	.	CATADRGLWDTQYF	TGTGCCACCGCGGACAGGGGGCTTTGGGATACGCAGTATTTT
.	TRBV19	TRBJ1-1	.	CASTTRGAGTEAFF	TGTGCCAGTACCACCCGTGGGGCTGGGACTGAAGCTTTCTTT
.	TRBV10-3	TRBJ1-5	.	CAISEAGENQPQHF	TGTGCCATCAGTGAAGCAGGGGAGAATCAGCCCCAGCATTTT
.	TRBV27	TRBJ2-3	.	CATAGARLSTDTQYF	TGTGCCACCGCGGGGGCGCGTCTGAGCACAGATACGCAGTATTTT
TRBD2	TRBV30	TRBJ2-7	.	CAWSVAVAGVYEQYF	TGTGCCTGGAGTGTAGCGGTAGCGGGAGTCTACGAGCAGTACTTC
.	TRBV7-9	TRBJ2-3	.	CASSLGGRGTDTQYF	TGTGCCAGCAGCTTAGGGGGGCGCGGGACAGATACGCAGTATTTT
TRBD1	TRBV7-9	TRBJ1-5	.	CSSSLGTGGDRSNQPQHF	TGTTCCAGCAGCTTAGGGACAGGGGGGGATCGGAGCAATCAGCCCCAGCATTTT
TRBD1	TRBV6-6	TRBJ2-7	.	CASRSPGQIYEQYF	TGTGCCAGCCGATCACCGGGACAGATCTACGAGCAGTACTTC
TRBD2	TRBV7-9	TRBJ2-3	.	CSSSLGTSGTDTQYF	TGTTCCAGCAGCTTAGGGACTAGCGGCACAGATACGCAGTATTTT
TRBD1	TRBV5-1	TRBJ1-6	.	CASSGDRGLGSPLHF	TGCGCCAGCAGCGGGGACAGGGGTTTAGGTTCACCCCTCCACTTT
TRBD2	TRBV7-6	TRBJ2-5	.	CASSIGTSGIQETQYF	TGTGCCAGCAGCATCGGGACTAGCGGGATCCAAGAGACCCAGTACTTC
.	TRBV6-5	TRBJ1-1	.	CASIIHQGLNTEAFF	TGTGCCAGCATCATACACCAGGGGTTGAACACTGAAGCTTTCTTT
TRBD1	TRBV4-2	TRBJ1-2	once	CASSQEGGKGAKGYTF	TGTGCCAGCAGCCAAGAGGGGGGCAAGGGGGCAAAAGGCTACACCTTC
.	TRBV19	TRBJ1-5	once	CATAGRNQPQHF	TGTGCCACCGCGGGACGGAATCAGCCCCAGCATTTT
TRBD1	TRBV5-5	TRBJ1-1	.	CASSLGWDRRNTEAFF	TGTGCCAGCAGCTTGGGGTGGGACAGGCGGAACACTGAAGCTTTCTTT
TRBD1	TRBV6-6	TRBJ1-3	.	CASSYSQGAGNTIYF	TGTGCCAGCAGTTACTCCCAGGGGGCTGGAAACACCATATATTTT
.	TRBV7-2	TRBJ1-2	.	CASSLEREDGYTF	TGTGCCAGCAGCTTAGAGAGAGAGGATGGCTACACCTTC
.	TRBV11-2	TRBJ2-7	.	CASSTRGRGYEQYF	TGTGCCAGCAGTACACGGGGCAGGGGCTACGAGCAGTACTTC
.	TRBV6-1	TRBJ2-3	.	CASSERGGRTDTQYF	TGTGCCAGCAGTGAAAGGGGTGGGCGCACAGATACGCAGTATTTT
.	TRBV15	TRBJ2-7	.	CATSTEYYEQYF	TGTGCCACCAGCACAGAGTACTACGAGCAGTACTTC
TRBD1	TRBV7-9	TRBJ1-5	.	CASGDRDSNQPQHF	TGTGCCAGCGGGGACAGGGATAGCAATCAGCCCCAGCATTTT
.	TRBV29-1	TRBJ2-5	.	CSVGKRARETQYF	TGCAGCGTTGGGAAGAGGGCGAGGGAGACCCAGTACTTC
TRBD1	TRBV27	TRBJ1-2	.	CASSKPTGQGVVYGYTF	TGTGCCAGCAGTAAACCGACGGGACAGGGGGTGGTCTATGGCTACACCTTC
TRBD2	TRBV7-3	TRBJ2-1	.	CASSAGGNEQFF	TGTGCCAGCAGCGCGGGGGGCAATGAGCAGTTCTTC
.	TRBV7-2	TRBJ1-1	.	CASSSPRGRDRNTEAFF	TGTGCCAGCAGCTCACCAAGGGGGAGGGATAGGAACACTGAAGCTTTCTTT
.	TRBV4-3	TRBJ2-3	.	CASSRSRRGSDTQYF	TGCGCCAGCAGCCGCAGTCGGCGGGGAAGCGATACGCAGTATTTT
.	TRBV5-1	TRBJ1-5	few	CASSPGHEGEPQHF	TGCGCCAGCAGCCCGGGACATGAGGGCGAGCCCCAGCATTTT
.	TRBV7-9	TRBJ1-1	.	CASSSITGAFF	TGTGCCAGCAGCTCGATTACGGGGGCTTTCTTT
.	TRBV15	TRBJ2-5	.	CATSRDSLETQYF	TGTGCCACCAGCAGAGATTCGTTGGAGACCCAGTACTTC
.	TRBV15	TRBJ1-1	once	CATSIQKNTEAFF	TGTGCCACCAGCATTCAGAAAAACACTGAAGCTTTCTTT
.	TRBV5-8	TRBJ1-1	.	CASSLELSPEAFF	TGTGCCAGCAGCTTGGAACTTAGCCCCGAAGCTTTCTTT
.	TRBV7-9	TRBJ1-5	.	CASSQGGGLNQPQHF	TGTGCCAGCAGCCAGGGCGGGGGACTCAATCAGCCCCAGCATTTT